This T cell receptor beta chain derives from a study of CD8+CD57+ T cells in acquired aplastic anemia. Study details: Recorded DNA amounts for sorted CD4+ and CD8+ cells had an average of roughly 3.4 ug.

In regard to this clonotype: The antigen is unknown.

Patients selected for sequencing had displayed CD8+CD57+ cell expansion by flow cytometry. Severe acquired aplastic anemia was present in all patients. General study findings and limits: Between the patient and control groups, CD8+ Simpson's diversity did not differ significantly. Patients and controls shared twenty-nine CD8+ CDR3 sequences.

Profiling that covered TCR beta VDJ and CDR3 relied on genomic DNA as its template. TCRdb reprocessed the reads via MiXCR and lists one record per CDR3 protein. The sample includes a few hundred thousand distinct CDR3 sequences, over 25% of them seen just once. V was trimmed by 3 bases and J by 13 bases, leaving 21 bases between them. Germline V gene lookup returns CDR1 SEHNR and CDR2 FQNEAQ (reference sequence). The CDR3 runs 14 residues. The source of this sequence is a human donor with aplastic anemia. This sequence joins TRBV7-9 and TRBJ1-1; tentatively, D is TRBD1 (6 bases). Material for sequencing was sorted CD4+, CD8+, or CD8+CD57+ T cells (not recorded which) from PBMCs. CDR3 nucleotide sequence: TGTGCCAGCAGCTTGGGGGGAACGGACAGTGGGGGTTTCTTT. This codes for CASSLGGTDSGGFF.